The entry that follows covers one T cell receptor beta chain sequence. Antigen: not known. Profiling relied on immunoSEQ multiplex PCR, and the TCRdb table lists in-frame clones only, not all of them. Here the sample spans 20,000 to 25,000 clones, about four fifths being singletons. The data originate from a study of OX40 agonist ivuxolimab in advanced cancers. General study results and limits: Individuals who were partial responders at 0.1-3.0 mg/kg had clonal expansion that ranked among the lowest.

The CDR3 length is 16 residues. The V gene end was trimmed by 4 bases and the J gene end by 5 bases; junction bases not matched to a gene: 10. The germline gives CDR1 SGHNT, CDR2 YYREEE (reference sequence). This receptor was obtained from an adult with an advanced solid tumor such as melanoma, head and neck, liver or kidney cancer. Material: CD4+ or CD8+ T cells sorted from blood, obtained in a trial of the OX40 agonist ivuxolimab. The chain combines TRBV5-4 with TRBJ2-2, with 8 bases identical to TRBD1. The CDR3 bases are TGTGCCAGCAGCACCCCAGCAGGGGGCCGGACCGGGGAGCTGTTTTTT. It specifies CASSTPAGGRTGELFF.